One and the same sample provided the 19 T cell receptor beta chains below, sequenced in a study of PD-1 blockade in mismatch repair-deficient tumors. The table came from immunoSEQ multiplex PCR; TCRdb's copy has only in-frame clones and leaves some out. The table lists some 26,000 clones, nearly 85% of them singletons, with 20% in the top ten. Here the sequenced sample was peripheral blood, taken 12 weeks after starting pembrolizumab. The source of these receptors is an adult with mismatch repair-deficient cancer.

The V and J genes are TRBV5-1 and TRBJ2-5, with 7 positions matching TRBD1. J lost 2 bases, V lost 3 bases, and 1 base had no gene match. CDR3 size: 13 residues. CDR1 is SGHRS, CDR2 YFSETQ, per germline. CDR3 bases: TGCGCCAGCAGCTCACAGGGGCAAGAGACCCAGTACTTC. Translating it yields CASSSQGQETQYF.

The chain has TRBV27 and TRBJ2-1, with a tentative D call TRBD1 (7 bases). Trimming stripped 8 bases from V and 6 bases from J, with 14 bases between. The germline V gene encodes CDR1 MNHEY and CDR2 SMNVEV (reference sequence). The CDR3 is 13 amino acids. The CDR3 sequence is CASSRQGGNEQFF. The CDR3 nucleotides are TGTGCCAGCTCCCGACAGGGAGGCAATGAGCAGTTCTTC.

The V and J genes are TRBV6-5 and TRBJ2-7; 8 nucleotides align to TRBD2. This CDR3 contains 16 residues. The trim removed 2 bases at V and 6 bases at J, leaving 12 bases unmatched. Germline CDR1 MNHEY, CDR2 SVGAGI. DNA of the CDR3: TGTGCCAGCAGTTACGAGGGGGGACTAGTTCTTAGCGAGCAGTACTTC. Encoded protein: CASSYEGGLVLSEQYF.

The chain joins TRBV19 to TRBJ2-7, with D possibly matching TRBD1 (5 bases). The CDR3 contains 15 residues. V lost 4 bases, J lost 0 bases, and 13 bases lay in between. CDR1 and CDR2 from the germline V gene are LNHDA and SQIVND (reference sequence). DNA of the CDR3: TGTGCCAGTAGTAGGGGCGCAAGGAGCTCCTACGAGCAGTACTTC. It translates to CASSRGARSSYEQYF.

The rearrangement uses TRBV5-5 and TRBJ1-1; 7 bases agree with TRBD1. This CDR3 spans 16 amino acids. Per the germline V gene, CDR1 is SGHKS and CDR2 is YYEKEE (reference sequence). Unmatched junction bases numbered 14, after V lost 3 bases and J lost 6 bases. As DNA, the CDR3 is TGTGCCAGCAGCTCCTCCCTCGGGGACAGCGGACCTGAAGCTTTCTTT. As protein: CASSSSLGDSGPEAFF.

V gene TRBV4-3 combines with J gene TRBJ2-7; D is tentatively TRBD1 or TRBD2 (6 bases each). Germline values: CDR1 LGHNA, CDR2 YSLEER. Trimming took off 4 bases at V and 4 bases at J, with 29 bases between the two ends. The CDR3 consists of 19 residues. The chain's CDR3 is CASSLKLRGPPTRHYEQYF. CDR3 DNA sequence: TGCGCCAGCAGCCTAAAACTCCGGGGGCCCCCTACGAGACATTACGAGCAGTACTTC.

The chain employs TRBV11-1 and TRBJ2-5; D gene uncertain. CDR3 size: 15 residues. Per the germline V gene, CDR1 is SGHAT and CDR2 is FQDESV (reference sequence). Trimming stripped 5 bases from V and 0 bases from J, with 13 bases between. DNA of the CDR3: TGTGCCAGCAGCCCCGCCGGGCGGAACCAAGAGACCCAGTACTTC. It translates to CASSPAGRNQETQYF.

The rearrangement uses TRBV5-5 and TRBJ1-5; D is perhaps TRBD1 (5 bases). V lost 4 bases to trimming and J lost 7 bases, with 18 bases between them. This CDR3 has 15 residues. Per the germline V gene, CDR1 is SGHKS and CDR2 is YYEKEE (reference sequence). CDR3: CASSTGTGVRQPQHF. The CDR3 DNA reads TGTGCCAGCAGCACGGGGACCGGGGTTCGCCAGCCCCAGCATTTT.

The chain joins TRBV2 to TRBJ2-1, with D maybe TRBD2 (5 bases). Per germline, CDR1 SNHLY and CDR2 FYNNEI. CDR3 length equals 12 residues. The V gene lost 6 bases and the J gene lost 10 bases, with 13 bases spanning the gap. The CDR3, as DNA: TGTGCCAGCAGCCGGAGCGGAGAGGAGCAGTTCTTC. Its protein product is CASSRSGEEQFF.

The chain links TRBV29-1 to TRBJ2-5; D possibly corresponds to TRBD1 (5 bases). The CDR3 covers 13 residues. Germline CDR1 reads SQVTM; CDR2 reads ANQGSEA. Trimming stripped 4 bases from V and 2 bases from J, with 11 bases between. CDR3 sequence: CSVGGRAQETQYF. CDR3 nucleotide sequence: TGCAGCGTTGGGGGCAGAGCGCAAGAGACCCAGTACTTC.

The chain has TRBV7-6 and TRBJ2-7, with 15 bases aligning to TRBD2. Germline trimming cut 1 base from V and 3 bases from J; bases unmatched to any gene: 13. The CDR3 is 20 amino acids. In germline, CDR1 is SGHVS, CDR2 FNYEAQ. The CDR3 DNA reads TGTGCCAGCAGCTTAGGGGGGGCCCGAGGGACTAGCGGGAGGTACTACGAGCAGTACTTC. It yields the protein CASSLGGARGTSGRYYEQYF.

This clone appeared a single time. This CDR3 is CSAARGATDTQYF. In nucleotides, the CDR3 is TGCAGCGCTGCACGAGGGGCTACAGATACGCAGTATTTT. V usage is TRBV29-1 and J usage is TRBJ2-3, with D perhaps TRBD1 or TRBD2 (5 bases each). The CDR3 contains 13 residues. V lost 7 bases to trimming and J lost 3 bases, with 14 bases between them. Germline V lookup: CDR1 SQVTM, CDR2 ANQGSEA.

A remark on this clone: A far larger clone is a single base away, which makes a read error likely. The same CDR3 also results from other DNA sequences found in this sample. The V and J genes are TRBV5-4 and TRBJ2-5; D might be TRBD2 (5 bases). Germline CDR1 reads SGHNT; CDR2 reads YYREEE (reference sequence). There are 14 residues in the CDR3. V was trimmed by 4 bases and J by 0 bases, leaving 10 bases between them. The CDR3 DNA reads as TGTGCCAGCAGCCAGGCAGCGGACCAAGAGACCCAGTACTTC. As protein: CASSQAADQETQYF.

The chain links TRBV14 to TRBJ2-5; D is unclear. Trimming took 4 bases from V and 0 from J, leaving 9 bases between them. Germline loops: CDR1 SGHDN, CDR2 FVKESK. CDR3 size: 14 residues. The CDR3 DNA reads TGTGCCAGCAGCCCCCTTGGGAACCAAGAGACCCAGTACTTC. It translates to CASSPLGNQETQYF.

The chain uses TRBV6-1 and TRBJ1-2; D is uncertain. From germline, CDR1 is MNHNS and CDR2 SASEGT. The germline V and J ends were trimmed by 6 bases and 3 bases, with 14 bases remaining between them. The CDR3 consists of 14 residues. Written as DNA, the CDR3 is TGTGCCAGCAGCCCCTCCATTGGGGACTATGGCTACACCTTC. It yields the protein CASSPSIGDYGYTF.

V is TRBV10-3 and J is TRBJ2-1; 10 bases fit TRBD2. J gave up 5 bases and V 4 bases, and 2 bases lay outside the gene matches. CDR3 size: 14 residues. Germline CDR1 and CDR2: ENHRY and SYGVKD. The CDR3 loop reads CAISVGTSDNEQFF. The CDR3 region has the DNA TGTGCCATCAGTGTGGGGACTAGCGACAATGAGCAGTTCTTC.

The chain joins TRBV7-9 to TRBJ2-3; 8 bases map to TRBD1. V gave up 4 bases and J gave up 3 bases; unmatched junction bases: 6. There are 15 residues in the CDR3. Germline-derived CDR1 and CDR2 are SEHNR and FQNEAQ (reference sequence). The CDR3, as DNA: TGTGCCAGCAGCTCAGGACAGGGTGGGACAGATACGCAGTATTTT. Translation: CASSSGQGGTDTQYF. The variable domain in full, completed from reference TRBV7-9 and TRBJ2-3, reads DTGVSQNPRHKITKRGQNVTFRCDPISEHNRLYWYRQTLGQGPEFLTYFQNEAQLEKSRLLSDRFSAERPKGSFSTLEIQRTEQGDSAMYLCASSSGQGGTDTQYFGPGTRLTVL.

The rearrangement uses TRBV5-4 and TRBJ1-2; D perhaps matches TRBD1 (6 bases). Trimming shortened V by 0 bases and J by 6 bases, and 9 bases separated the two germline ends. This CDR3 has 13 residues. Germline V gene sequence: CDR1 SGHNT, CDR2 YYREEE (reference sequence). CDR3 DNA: TGTGCCAGCAGCTTGGCCAAGGGGGATGGCTACACCTTC. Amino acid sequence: CASSLAKGDGYTF.

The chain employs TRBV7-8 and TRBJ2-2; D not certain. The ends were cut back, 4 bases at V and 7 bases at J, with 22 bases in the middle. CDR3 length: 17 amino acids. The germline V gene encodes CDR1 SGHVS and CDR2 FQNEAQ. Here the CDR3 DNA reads TGTGCCAGCAGCTCCATTGTAGACTTAGACCTGATCGGGGAGCTGTTTTTT. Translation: CASSSIVDLDLIGELFF.